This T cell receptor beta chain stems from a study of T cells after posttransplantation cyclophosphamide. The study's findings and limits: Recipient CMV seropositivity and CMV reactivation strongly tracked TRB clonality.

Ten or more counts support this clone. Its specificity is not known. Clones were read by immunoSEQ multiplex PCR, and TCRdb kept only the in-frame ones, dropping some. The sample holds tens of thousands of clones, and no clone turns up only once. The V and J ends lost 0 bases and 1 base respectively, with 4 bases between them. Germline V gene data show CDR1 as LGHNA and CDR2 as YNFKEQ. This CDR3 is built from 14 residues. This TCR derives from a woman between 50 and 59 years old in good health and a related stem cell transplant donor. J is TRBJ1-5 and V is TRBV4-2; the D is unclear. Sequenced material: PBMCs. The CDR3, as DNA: TGTGCCAGCAGCCAAGAACTGAGCAATCAGCCCCAGCATTTT. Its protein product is CASSQELSNQPQHF.